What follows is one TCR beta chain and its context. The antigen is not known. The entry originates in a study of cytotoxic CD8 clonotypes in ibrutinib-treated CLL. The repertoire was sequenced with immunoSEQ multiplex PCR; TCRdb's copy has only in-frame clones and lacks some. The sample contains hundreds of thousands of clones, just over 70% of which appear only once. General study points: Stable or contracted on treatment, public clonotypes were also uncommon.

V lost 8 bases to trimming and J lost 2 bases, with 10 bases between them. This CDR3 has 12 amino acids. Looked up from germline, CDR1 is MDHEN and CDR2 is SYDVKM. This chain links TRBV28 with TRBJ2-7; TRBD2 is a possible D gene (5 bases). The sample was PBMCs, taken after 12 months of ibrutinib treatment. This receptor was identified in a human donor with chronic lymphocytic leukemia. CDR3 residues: CASYSGTYEQYF. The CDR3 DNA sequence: TGTGCCAGCTACTCGGGGACCTACGAGCAGTACTTC.